This T cell receptor beta chain was retrieved from a study of human T cells and chemical hapten exposure (dated by TCRdb to the early 2020s). Notes on the research overall: For sensitization, 2% DPC in acetone was applied to a roughly 2 cm by roughly 2 cm area of upper inner arm skin. Patients additionally received weekly therapeutic DPC doses to the scalp throughout the approximately 22-week study period. Patch testing was performed on the upper back with Finn chambers containing 0.01% DPC, and the patch tests were scored after 6 days according to International Contact Dermatitis Research Group standards. Most of the patients in the cohort were female, and the cohort covered alopecia areata with under or over 50% scalp involvement, alopecia totalis and alopecia universalis. The libraries were sequenced as a pool, and the TCR yield per sample differed mostly because of small variations in library volumes within the pool. The study tracked peripheral blood TCR repertoire changes in vivo during primary and secondary sensitization to the hapten diphenylcyclopropenone (DPC) in alopecia patients. Blood samples were taken from patients before sensitization (week 0) and at 2, 6 and about 24 weeks after DPC sensitization. Blood for TCR sequencing was provided by twenty-nine alopecia patients at one to four time points (pre-sensitization, 2, 6 and 24 weeks). Study-level results and caveats: The number of TCRs above 1 in 1000 frequency did not change with DPC sensitization; there was no evidence of global repertoire structure alterations. All patients had alopecia, a presumed autoimmune disease, so their immune response might differ from that of healthy individuals. Significantly more large CDR3 similarity clusters were formed by expanded TCRs than by pre-sensitization or healthy control sets, consistent with antigen-driven responses. After repeated subsampling, the strength of the expansion versus patch-test correlation and the threshold at which it became significant changed. Patch test score correlated positively with the number of PT1 expanded TCRs, reaching significance at thresholds 8, 16 and 32 but not at 4.

The germline V gene encodes CDR1 MNHEY and CDR2 SMNVEV (reference sequence). Between the V and J ends, shortened by 2 bases and 2 bases respectively, the junction contains 13 bases. Taken from cysteine to phenylalanine, the CDR3 has 15 residues. Only the CDR3 DNA stays, 45 bases, in frame from base 1. Concerning this clonotype itself: What antigen it recognizes has not been identified. The input lacks base qualities; no much larger clone sits a single base away.

The time point label, read with the paper, signifies: patch test 3, about 24 weeks after DPC sensitization. Sample treatment or condition, as interpreted from the label and publication: therapeutic diphenylcyclopropenone sensitization with weekly scalp DPC. At every patch-test visit, the blood draw took place before the patch test was put on. To be eligible, patients had to be aged 18 to 70, diagnosed with alopecia and judged suitable for DPC therapy, while pregnant patients were excluded. Total RNA was isolated from unfractionated whole blood collected in Tempus Blood RNA tubes. Receptor amplification or capture employed RACE. The sequencer listed for this sample is NextSeq 500. Library preparation attached unique molecular identifiers to individual cDNA molecules for quantitative, reproducible TCR counting. For every blood RNA sample, sequencing covered both the TCR alpha and TCR beta chains. The original pipeline was this. A median of roughly 98,000 TCRs per sample was observed, with a range of roughly 23,224 to 700,000. The Decombinator software suite was used to annotate V, J and CDR3 in the TCR reads. For PS versus PT1 abundance plots, all samples were subsampled to the same number of TCRs (28,000). TCRs were defined as expanded if absent before sensitization and observed at least eight times at the 2-week time point. TCRdb reworked the public reads: Q25 trimming with fastp, MiXCR clone assembly, productive beta chains retained. Each CDR3 protein appears once, grouped with its most common genes and DNA. The V and J calls come from TCRdb's annotation, not from the publication. Counted in this sample were about 84,000 distinct CDR3 sequences; 11% of them appeared once. Around 3.6% of the sample is in the top ten clones.

This receptor was obtained from a woman aged 45-60 years with alopecia areata. Some clones in this sample may be carry-over from other donors' samples. This receptor chain uses TRBV27 and TRBJ2-7; a tentative D match to TRBD1 spans 6 bases. Material: whole blood, obtained in connection with sensitization to the hapten diphenylcyclopropenone (DPC). The DNA sequence is as follows: TGTGCCAGCAGTTTAGGAAGAGGGGGTCCCTACGAGCAGTACTTC. Translated, it reads CASSLGRGGPYEQYF.